The 5 T cell receptor beta chains given below trace back to one sample, sequenced in a study of cytomegalovirus exposure and HLA in healthy donors. Both 60 Vbeta primers and 13 Jbeta primers went into the PCR. The repertoire was sequenced with immunoSEQ multiplex PCR; TCRdb's copy has only in-frame clones and lacks some. The sample lists more than 90,000 clones; roughly four fifths were seen once. Sequencing used PBMCs. The receptor source for this set is a human donor in good health.

The J gene is TRBJ1-2, the V gene TRBV6-5; 7 nucleotides agree with TRBD1. Germline CDR1 is MNHEY and CDR2 is SVGAGI. After removal of 5 bases from V and 8 bases from J, the junction contained 8 bases not matched to a gene. This CDR3 has 13 amino acids. CDR3 sequence: CASSRTGMYGYTF. CDR3 nucleotide sequence: TGTGCCAGCAGTCGGACAGGAATGTACGGCTACACCTTC.

The chain carries TRBV11-2 and TRBJ2-5, with TRBD1 matching over 7 bases. Germline V gives CDR1 SGHAT, CDR2 FQNNGV. V lost 1 base and J lost 0; bases outside the gene matches: 5. The length of the CDR3 is 16 residues. As DNA, the CDR3 is TGTGCCAGCAGCTTAGGGGACAGAATGTACCAAGAGACCCAGTACTTC. It specifies CASSLGDRMYQETQYF.

The chain carries TRBV9 and TRBJ1-1; D is ambiguous. V lost 1 base to trimming and J lost 1 base, with 11 bases between them. Germline-derived CDR1 and CDR2 are SGDLS and YYNGEE. The CDR3 has 15 amino acids. Written as DNA, the CDR3 is TGTGCCAGCAGCGTATCCTCAGATTGGAACACTGAAGCTTTCTTT. It codes for CASSVSSDWNTEAFF.

The chain is built from TRBV5-6 and TRBJ1-1, with unresolved D. The CDR3 is made up of 17 amino acids. The ends were cut back, 2 bases at V and 0 bases at J, with 17 bases in the middle. From germline, CDR1 is SGHDT and CDR2 YYEEEE. The CDR3 is CASSFRWAGAVNTEAFF. For the CDR3, the DNA is TGTGCCAGCAGCTTCCGGTGGGCAGGTGCTGTGAACACTGAAGCTTTCTTT. Filled out from reference TRBV5-6 and TRBJ1-1, the complete variable domain reads DAGVTQSPTHLIKTRGQQVTLRCSPKSGHDTVSWYQQALGQGPQFIFQYYEEEERQRGNFPDRFSGHQFPNYSSELNVNALLLGDSALYLCASSFRWAGAVNTEAFFGQGTRLTVV.

The V call is TRBV11-2, the J call TRBJ2-3, with D maybe TRBD2 (6 bases). Germline lookup yields CDR1 SGHAT and CDR2 FQNNGV. V lost 5 bases and J 4 bases, leaving 19 bases between the germline ends. There are 16 residues in the CDR3. The CDR3: CASSATGTPLADTQYF. The CDR3, as DNA: TGTGCCAGCAGCGCTACCGGGACTCCCCTAGCAGATACGCAGTATTTT.